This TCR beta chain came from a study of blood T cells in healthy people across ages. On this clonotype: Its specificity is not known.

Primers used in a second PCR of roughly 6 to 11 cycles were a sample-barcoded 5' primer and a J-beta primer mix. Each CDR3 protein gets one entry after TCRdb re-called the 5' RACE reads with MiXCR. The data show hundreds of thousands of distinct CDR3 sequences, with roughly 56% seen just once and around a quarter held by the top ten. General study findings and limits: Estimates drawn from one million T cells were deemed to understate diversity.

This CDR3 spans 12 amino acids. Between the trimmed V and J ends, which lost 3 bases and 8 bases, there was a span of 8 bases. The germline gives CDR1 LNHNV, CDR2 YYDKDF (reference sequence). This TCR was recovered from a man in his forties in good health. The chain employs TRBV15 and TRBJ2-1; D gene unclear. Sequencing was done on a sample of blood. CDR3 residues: CATSSYFYEQFF. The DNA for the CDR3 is TGTGCCACCAGCAGCTATTTCTATGAGCAGTTCTTC.